This section outlines one T cell receptor (beta chain) sequence together with its context. These data come from a study of blood T cell repertoires in COVID-19. The method was immunoSEQ multiplex PCR; TCRdb's version includes in-frame clones alone and lacks a portion of them. The profile shows roughly 22,000 clones, about 91% of them singletons. The CDR3 contains 16 residues. CDR1 and CDR2 from the germline V gene are LGHDT and YNNKEL (reference sequence). Trimming took 6 bases from V and 1 from J, leaving 17 bases between them. The J gene is TRBJ2-3, the V gene TRBV3-1 (or the pseudogene TRBV3-2); a weak D match, TRBD2 (5 bases). The source is a man in his 70s with active COVID-19. What was sequenced was peripheral blood. The CDR3: CASSRDWRSGTDTQYF. The CDR3 DNA is TGTGCCAGCAGTCGAGACTGGAGGAGCGGCACAGATACGCAGTATTTT.